Presented here are 18 T cell receptor beta chains from one specimen sequenced in a study of T-cell reconstitution after alpha-beta-depleted transplantation in children. Unique molecular identifiers were incorporated when the TCRbeta library was constructed. From the PCR reads, TCRdb called clonotypes with MiXCR, one entry per CDR3 protein. The data show around 450,000 distinct CDR3 sequences, around 46% seen once. The sample consisted of PBMCs, taken before TCRalphabeta/CD19-depleted stem cell transplant. These receptors came from a girl aged 2-10 years with aplastic anemia, due to receive a stem cell transplant.

The V and J genes are TRBV7-2 and TRBJ2-7; D remains unclear. The germline V and J ends were trimmed by 6 bases and 2 bases, with 14 bases remaining between them. The CDR3 has 14 residues. CDR1 is SGHTA, CDR2 FQGNSA, per germline. Here the CDR3 DNA reads TGTGCCAGCAGACGTAGGCCTACTACCTACGAGCAGTACTTC. It codes for CASRRRPTTYEQYF.

V is TRBV6-2 or TRBV6-3 and J is TRBJ2-5; D possibly corresponds to TRBD2 (5 bases). The germline V and J ends were trimmed by 6 bases and 4 bases, with 9 bases remaining between them. CDR1 and CDR2 (germline): MNHEY, SVGEGT. This CDR3 has 12 residues. CDR3 protein: CASRGLAETQYF. Here the CDR3 DNA reads TGTGCCAGCAGAGGGCTAGCAGAGACCCAGTACTTC.

The V and J genes are TRBV28 and TRBJ1-1, with D perhaps matching TRBD1 (6 bases). The CDR3 totals 15 residues. Germline CDR1 and CDR2: MDHEN and SYDVKM. The ends were cut back, 3 bases at V and 4 bases at J, with 15 bases in the middle. CDR3 sequence reads: CASSFRGGSGTEAFF. For the CDR3, the DNA is TGTGCCAGCAGTTTTAGGGGGGGCTCGGGCACTGAAGCTTTCTTT.

The chain has TRBV18 and TRBJ2-7, with D perhaps TRBD1 (5 bases). Germline CDR1 and CDR2: KGHSH and LQKENI. V was clipped by 6 bases and J by 3 bases, with 18 bases between them. This CDR3 region has 15 residues. The CDR3 reads CASSPAVGENYEQYF. In nucleotides, the CDR3 is TGTGCCAGCTCGCCCGCGGTAGGGGAAAACTACGAGCAGTACTTC.

The chain has TRBV5-1 and TRBJ2-1; D possibly uses TRBD1 or TRBD2 (5 bases each). V was shortened by 2 bases and J by 8 bases, with 17 bases between the two germline ends. This CDR3 contains 15 residues. Germline V gene sequence: CDR1 SGHRS, CDR2 YFSETQ. CDR3 in amino acids: CASSFDGGDIDEQFF. CDR3 bases: TGCGCCAGCAGCTTTGATGGGGGTGATATCGATGAGCAGTTCTTC.

J is TRBJ2-3 and V is TRBV27; TRBD2 matches 10 bases. Germline assignment: CDR1 MNHEY and CDR2 SMNVEV (reference sequence). CDR3 length: 19 amino acids. Trimming cost V 10 bases and J 2 bases; bases outside gene matches: 21. The DNA of the CDR3 is TGTGCCACCAACAAAAAATTCATAGCGGGAGGTAATATCACAGATACGCAGTATTTT. This sequence encodes CATNKKFIAGGNITDTQYF.

V and J are TRBV5-1 and TRBJ2-5; a possible D gene is TRBD2 (7 bases). CDR1 is SGHRS and CDR2 is YFSETQ in the germline V gene. CDR3 length: 14 amino acids. Trimming pared 4 bases from V and 7 bases from J, leaving 17 bases between. This CDR3 reads CASSPAGALGTQYF. The CDR3 DNA reads TGCGCCAGCAGCCCGGCGGGGGCCCTGGGGACCCAGTACTTC.

The chain couples TRBV20-1 to TRBJ2-5, with a weak D call TRBD1 (5 bases). CDR1 is DFQATT and CDR2 is SNEGSKA in the germline V gene (reference sequence). V dropped 2 bases and J dropped 5 bases, with 9 bases sitting between them. The CDR3 sequence is 12 residues long. The CDR3 protein is CSARQGFETQYF. CDR3 nucleotide sequence: TGCAGTGCTAGACAGGGTTTTGAGACCCAGTACTTC.

The rearrangement uses TRBV15 and TRBJ2-1, with 7 bases fitting TRBD1. This CDR3 has 14 amino acids. Germline CDR1 and CDR2: LNHNV and YYDKDF (reference sequence). With 8 bases clipped from V and 8 bases from J, the junction kept 12 bases outside the gene matches. CDR3: CATSDRSFVHEQFF. DNA of the CDR3: TGTGCCACCTCGGACAGGTCTTTCGTACATGAGCAGTTCTTC.

This clonotype showed up many times. The chain employs TRBV4-1 and TRBJ1-5; weak D call: TRBD1 (6 bases). Germline V lookup: CDR1 MGHRA, CDR2 YSYEKL. The CDR3 has 15 residues. V was clipped by 1 base and J by 7 bases, with 14 bases between them. CDR3 protein: CASSQGGQAVQPQHF. The CDR3 bases are TGCGCCAGCAGCCAAGGGGGGCAGGCGGTGCAGCCCCAGCATTTT.

The chain employs TRBV20-1 and TRBJ1-5; D unclear. In germline, CDR1 is DFQATT, CDR2 SNEGSKA (reference sequence). The V end lost 2 bases, the J end lost 4 bases, and 9 bases lay between the germline ends. The CDR3 totals 13 residues. CDR3 protein: CSARYTLNQPQHF. In DNA form, the CDR3 reads TGCAGTGCTAGATATACGCTAAATCAGCCCCAGCATTTT.

This clonotype was counted between two and nine times. The V and J genes are TRBV13 and TRBJ2-7; D is ambiguous. V was pared by 3 bases and J by 1 base, with 4 bases between. The CDR3 has 12 amino acids. CDR1 PRHDT and CDR2 FYEKMQ come from the germline V gene (reference sequence). CDR3 amino acids: CASSFESYEQYF. The CDR3 DNA follows: TGTGCCAGCAGCTTTGAGTCCTACGAGCAGTACTTC.

This rearrangement joins TRBV12-3 or TRBV12-4 to TRBJ1-3; D is ambiguous. V was clipped by 7 bases and J by 7 bases, with 14 bases between them. The CDR3 runs to 13 residues. Written as DNA, the CDR3 is TGTGCCAGCACCCCTAACGTGGGGAACACCATATATTTT. The encoded protein is CASTPNVGNTIYF.

This chain uses TRBV29-1 with TRBJ2-4, with D perhaps TRBD2 (6 bases). Per germline, CDR1 SQVTM and CDR2 ANQGSEA. The CDR3 loop spans 13 amino acids. V was shortened by 7 bases and J by 9 bases, with 19 bases between the two germline ends. This CDR3 reads CSAGTSGRSIQYF. The CDR3 region has the DNA TGCAGCGCCGGGACTTCAGGTCGGAGCATTCAGTACTTC.

The rearrangement links TRBV10-3 to TRBJ2-6; 10 nucleotides align to TRBD2. Germline CDR1 reads ENHRY; CDR2 reads SYGVKD. The CDR3 extends over 20 amino acids. Unmatched junction bases numbered 11, after V lost 2 bases and J lost 1 base. CDR3 protein: CAISETVAGGETSGANVLTF. CDR3 sequence (DNA): TGTGCCATCAGTGAGACGGTAGCGGGAGGCGAGACTTCTGGGGCCAACGTCCTGACTTTC.

The genes are TRBV15 and TRBJ2-1, with a possible D match to TRBD2 (6 bases). CDR3 length: 14 residues. The V gene's germline CDR1 is LNHNV and CDR2 YYDKDF (reference sequence). V was shortened by 5 bases and J by 8 bases, with 16 bases between the two germline ends. In DNA form, the CDR3 reads TGTGCCACCAGCCGACTAGAGGGCGGCCATGAGCAGTTCTTC. Residues: CATSRLEGGHEQFF.

This chain joins TRBV20-1 and TRBJ2-3, with 8 bases that match TRBD2. Germline V gene data show CDR1 as DFQATT and CDR2 as SNEGSKA (reference sequence). CDR3 size: 15 residues. Trimming took 8 bases from V and 3 from J; bases not matched to a gene: 13. The CDR3 here is CSHPAGTRRTDTQYF. The DNA for the CDR3 is TGCAGTCACCCAGCCGGGACTAGGAGGACAGATACGCAGTATTTT.

The V and J genes are TRBV12-3 or TRBV12-4 and TRBJ2-5; D is ambiguous. V was shortened by 3 bases and J by 6 bases, with 8 bases between the two germline ends. The CDR3 has 12 amino acids. The CDR3 loop reads CASSLGKKTQYF. CDR3 nucleotide sequence: TGTGCCAGCAGTTTGGGAAAAAAGACCCAGTACTTC.